Shown below are 27 T cell receptor beta chains from a single sample sequenced in a study of blood T cell repertoires in COVID-19. The protocol was immunoSEQ multiplex PCR, while the TCRdb copy is restricted to in-frame clones and leaves out a portion. The table records approximately 230,000 clones, just over 85% of them present only once. The sample was PBMCs or T cells enriched from blood (not recorded which). The receptors were sampled from a man younger than 35 who had recovered from COVID-19.

The CDR3 DNA reads as TGTGCCAGCAGCTTAGAGACAGGACAACTACTGAACACTGAAGCTTTCTTT. Protein: CASSLETGQLLNTEAFF. The genes are TRBV11-2 and TRBJ1-1; D might be TRBD1 (6 bases). CDR1 is SGHAT, CDR2 FQNNGV, per germline. Trimming cost V 0 bases and J 0 bases, with 14 bases left between them. The length of the CDR3 is 17 residues.

The rearrangement joins TRBV11-2 to TRBJ2-1; maybe TRBD2 (5 bases). In germline, CDR1 is SGHAT, CDR2 FQNNGV. The CDR3 spans 18 residues. Trimming shortened V by 2 bases and J by 0 bases, and 17 bases separated the two germline ends. The CDR3 DNA follows: TGTGCCAGCAGCTTAAGCAGTCAGCGGCTGAGCTCCTACAATGAGCAGTTCTTC. Translating gives CASSLSSQRLSSYNEQFF.

The chain has TRBV19 and TRBJ1-2; 8 bases line up with TRBD1. V trimming: 6 bases; J trimming: 8 bases; junction bases outside the gene matches: 8. Germline assignment: CDR1 LNHDA and CDR2 SQIVND (reference sequence). This CDR3 spans 13 amino acids. CDR3 coding DNA: TGTGCCAGTAGCCTCGGGACAGGTGGCGGCTACACCTTC. Its translation: CASSLGTGGGYTF.

The chain has TRBV11-2 and TRBJ1-2, with 10 nucleotides matching TRBD1. The CDR3 length is 15 residues. J was trimmed by 5 bases and V by 3 bases; bases with no gene match: 6. The germline V gene has CDR1 SGHAT and CDR2 FQNNGV. As DNA, the CDR3 is TGTGCCAGCAGCTTCCGACAGGGGGCCCTGTATGGCTACACCTTC. Translated, it gives CASSFRQGALYGYTF.

V and J are TRBV5-5 and TRBJ1-4, with D possibly matching TRBD1 (5 bases). CDR1 is SGHKS, CDR2 YYEKEE, per germline (reference sequence). V was pared by 0 bases and J by 6 bases, with 9 bases between. The CDR3 runs to 14 residues. CDR3 sequence (DNA): TGTGCCAGCAGCTTGGGGCAGGGATATGAAAAACTGTTTTTT. Amino acid sequence: CASSLGQGYEKLFF.

This chain joins TRBV7-8 and TRBJ2-1; 8 nucleotides match TRBD2. After removal of 3 bases from V and 5 bases from J, the junction contained 3 bases not matched to a gene. Germline V gives CDR1 SGHVS, CDR2 FQNEAQ. This CDR3 has 14 residues. CDR3 in amino acids: CASSFGRADNEQFF. CDR3 coding DNA: TGTGCCAGCAGCTTCGGGAGGGCAGACAATGAGCAGTTCTTC.

This clone was seen a single time. The chain carries TRBV7-9 and TRBJ2-2, with 7 bases lining up with TRBD1. From germline, CDR1 is SEHNR and CDR2 FQNEAQ (reference sequence). The length of the CDR3 is 16 residues. Trimming at V came to 2 bases and at J to 0 bases, leaving 3 bases not matched to a gene. In DNA form, the CDR3 reads TGTGCCAGCAGCTTAATACAGGGGACGAACACCGGGGAGCTGTTTTTT. This gives the protein CASSLIQGTNTGELFF.

The chain uses TRBV18 and TRBJ2-5; TRBD2 aligns across 8 bases. The germline V gene has CDR1 KGHSH and CDR2 LQKENI. V lost 8 bases, J lost 3 bases, and 11 bases stayed unmatched. CDR3 length equals 15 residues. CDR3 sequence (DNA): TGTGCCAGCGGCCAAGCGGGAGCGAATAAAGAGACCCAGTACTTC. Translation: CASGQAGANKETQYF. The full variable domain, rest sourced from reference TRBV18 and TRBJ2-5, is NAGVMQNPRHLVRRRGQEARLRCSPMKGHSHVYWYRQLPEEGLKFMVYLQKENIIDESGMPKERFSAEFPKEGPSILRIQQVVRGDSAAYFCASGQAGANKETQYFGPGTRLLVL.

The chain recombines TRBV2 with TRBJ1-5; TRBD1 is a possible D gene (6 bases). Germline V gene data show CDR1 as SNHLY and CDR2 as FYNNEI. V was clipped by 6 bases and J by 5 bases, with 11 bases between them. The CDR3 contains 13 residues. The CDR3 bases are TGTGCCAGCAGGGGGGAGGGGGATCAGCCCCAGCATTTT. Its protein product is CASRGEGDQPQHF.

The rearrangement uses TRBV6-5 and TRBJ1-1; D is possibly TRBD1 (6 bases). Germline assignment: CDR1 MNHEY and CDR2 SVGAGI. With 6 bases removed from V and 1 base from J, the gap between germline ends came to 9 bases. The length of the CDR3 is 13 residues. CDR3 in DNA: TGTGCCAGCAGGTCACAGGGGAACACTGAAGCTTTCTTT. Amino acid sequence: CASRSQGNTEAFF.

This sequence joins TRBV6-5 and TRBJ1-1; D perhaps matches TRBD1 (5 bases). This CDR3 spans 14 amino acids. Germline CDR1 MNHEY, CDR2 SVGAGI. The V end was cut by 8 bases, the J end by 1 base, with 14 bases between. The CDR3 DNA reads as TGTGCCAGCTTAAACCGGCAGGGGAACACTGAAGCTTTCTTT. This translates into CASLNRQGNTEAFF.

There are a few counts of this clone. The chain employs TRBV3-1 (or the pseudogene TRBV3-2) and TRBJ1-1, with 7 bases lining up with TRBD1. The CDR3 contains 16 residues. The trim removed 4 bases at V and 1 base at J, leaving 9 bases unmatched. CDR1 and CDR2 from the germline V gene are LGHDT and YNNKEL (reference sequence). CDR3 DNA: TGTGCCAGCAGCCGTAGTGGTAACAGGGGGAACACTGAAGCTTTCTTT. This translates into CASSRSGNRGNTEAFF.

The rearrangement uses TRBV3-1 (or the pseudogene TRBV3-2) and TRBJ1-1, with D possibly being TRBD1 (6 bases). Per germline, CDR1 LGHDT and CDR2 YNNKEL (reference sequence). Deletions cut 4 bases from V and 4 bases from J, with 16 bases between. The CDR3 sequence is 15 residues long. The CDR3 coding sequence is TGTGCCAGCAGCCTCGTCAGGGGAAGGAGCACTGAAGCTTTCTTT. It translates to CASSLVRGRSTEAFF.

This chain uses TRBV28 with TRBJ1-2; possible D gene TRBD1, 5 bases. The ends were cut back, 1 base at V and 4 bases at J, with 13 bases in the middle. This CDR3 comprises 15 residues. Germline CDR1 and CDR2: MDHEN and SYDVKM. The CDR3 nucleotides are TGTGCCAGCAGTTTATACTCTGACAGCCTCTATGGCTACACCTTC. Residues: CASSLYSDSLYGYTF.

The rearrangement uses TRBV19 and TRBJ1-5; TRBD1 is a possible D gene (6 bases). CDR1 and CDR2 (germline): LNHDA, SQIVND (reference sequence). This CDR3 is built from 15 residues. V was trimmed by 7 bases and J by 9 bases, leaving 22 bases between them. The CDR3 region is CASTEGGGLVGPQHF. The CDR3 region has the DNA TGTGCCAGTACCGAAGGGGGGGGATTGGTAGGGCCCCAGCATTTT.

The V and J genes are TRBV6-5 and TRBJ1-2; unclear D gene. The CDR3 contains 14 residues. In germline, CDR1 is MNHEY, CDR2 SVGAGI. Trimming cost V 6 bases and J 0 bases, with 11 bases left between them. CDR3 bases: TGTGCCAGCAGCGGGTATCCGCCTAACTATGGCTACACCTTC. Its protein is CASSGYPPNYGYTF.

This rearrangement joins TRBV5-6 to TRBJ2-3; D call uncertain. V gave up 1 base and J gave up 2 bases, with 5 bases separating them. Germline CDR1 SGHDT, CDR2 YYEEEE. This CDR3 is built from 13 residues. The CDR3 protein is CASSLQNTDTQYF. The CDR3 nucleotides read TGTGCCAGCAGCTTGCAGAACACAGATACGCAGTATTTT.

The CDR3 DNA is TGTGCCAGTAGTATGAGGGACAGCCTACCGCCCCAGCATTTT. Residues: CASSMRDSLPPQHF. J is TRBJ1-5 and V is TRBV19; 7 bases align to TRBD1. After removal of 3 bases from V and 9 bases from J, the junction contained 8 bases not matched to a gene. Germline CDR1 and CDR2: LNHDA and SQIVND (reference sequence). CDR3 length: 14 residues.

This chain joins TRBV18 and TRBJ1-5, with D possibly TRBD1 on 6 matching bases. The CDR3 has 17 residues. Germline-derived CDR1 and CDR2 are KGHSH and LQKENI. Between the trimmed V and J ends, which lost 3 bases and 0 bases, there was a span of 15 bases. CDR3 in amino acids: CASSPTGTNYSNQPQHF. The DNA of the CDR3 is TGTGCCAGCTCACCTACGGGGACAAACTATAGCAATCAGCCCCAGCATTTT.

The rearrangement links TRBV19 to TRBJ1-2, with a tentative D call TRBD1 (5 bases). The CDR3 runs 12 residues. Looked up from germline, CDR1 is LNHDA and CDR2 is SQIVND (reference sequence). The ends were cut back, 4 bases at V and 10 bases at J, with 13 bases in the middle. For the CDR3, the DNA is TGTGCCAGTAGTAAGACAGAAAAAGACTACACCTTC. Amino acids: CASSKTEKDYTF. Complete variable domain (other parts from reference TRBV19 and TRBJ1-2): DGGITQSPKYLFRKEGQNVTLSCEQNLNHDAMYWYRQDPGQGLRLIYYSQIVNDFQKGDIAEGYSVSREKKESFPLTVTSAQKNPTAFYLCASSKTEKDYTFGSGTRLTVV.

The V and J genes are TRBV3-1 (or the pseudogene TRBV3-2) and TRBJ2-5; 10 bases align to TRBD1. J lost 5 bases, V lost 4 bases, and 4 bases had no gene match. The CDR3 is 14 amino acids. CDR1 and CDR2 (germline): LGHDT, YNNKEL (reference sequence). The CDR3 DNA reads as TGTGCCAGCAGCCTGAGGACAGGGGGTGAGACCCAGTACTTC. It yields the protein CASSLRTGGETQYF.

The rearrangement uses TRBV7-9 and TRBJ1-1; D perhaps matches TRBD1 (6 bases). V lost 5 bases to trimming and J lost 5 bases, with 21 bases between them. The CDR3 has 16 amino acids. Germline V gene sequence: CDR1 SEHNR, CDR2 FQNEAQ (reference sequence). CDR3 sequence reads: CASSPTQELRGTEAFF. DNA of the CDR3: TGTGCCAGCAGCCCCACACAGGAGTTAAGGGGGACTGAAGCTTTCTTT.

V gene TRBV3-1 (or the pseudogene TRBV3-2) combines with J gene TRBJ2-7; 8 bases line up with TRBD2. Germline values: CDR1 LGHDT, CDR2 YNNKEL (reference sequence). Unmatched junction bases numbered 12, after V lost 4 bases and J lost 4 bases. The CDR3 has 16 residues. This CDR3 is CASSLGLLAGGYEQYF. Written as DNA, the CDR3 is TGTGCCAGCAGCCTAGGTCTCCTAGCGGGCGGTTACGAGCAGTACTTC.

This chain connects TRBV10-3 to TRBJ1-1; 11 positions match TRBD1. Per the germline V gene, CDR1 is ENHRY and CDR2 is SYGVKD. V shed 6 bases and J 4 bases; nucleotides not matched to a gene: 1. CDR3 size: 13 residues. The CDR3 is CAIRDRGPTEAFF. The CDR3 nucleotides read TGTGCCATCAGGGACAGGGGGCCCACTGAAGCTTTCTTT.

The V and J genes are TRBV11-2 and TRBJ2-7, with D possibly TRBD2 on 5 matching bases. CDR1 is SGHAT and CDR2 is FQNNGV in the germline V gene. The V gene lost 0 bases and the J gene lost 6 bases, with 15 bases spanning the gap. The CDR3 runs 15 residues. Here the CDR3 reads CASSLDDGVAFEQYF. In DNA, the CDR3 is TGTGCCAGCAGCTTAGATGACGGGGTTGCTTTCGAGCAGTACTTC.

The rearrangement links TRBV25-1 to TRBJ2-3, with no clear D. Germline loops: CDR1 MGHDK, CDR2 SYGVNS. The CDR3 spans 16 residues. The ends were cut back, 4 bases at V and 0 bases at J, with 14 bases in the middle. The CDR3 protein is CASSGAFGTSTDTQYF. The CDR3 nucleotides read TGTGCCAGCAGTGGGGCCTTTGGTACTAGCACAGATACGCAGTATTTT.

There are a few counts of this clone. The chain has TRBV4-2 and TRBJ1-6; TRBD1 agrees at 9 bases. From germline, CDR1 is LGHNA and CDR2 YNFKEQ. J gave up 7 bases and V 4 bases, and 2 bases lay outside the gene matches. There are 14 residues in the CDR3. The CDR3 is CASSPGQGNSPLHF. The CDR3 DNA reads as TGTGCCAGCAGCCCGGGACAGGGAAATTCACCCCTCCACTTT.